This TCR delta chain was identified in a study of gamma-delta chains in newborns, infants, children. Study information: Polyclonal expansion of innate γδ T cells after birth follows microbial exposure.

The CDR3 spans 15 residues. Germline V CDR1 and CDR2: TVYSNPD, GDNSRS (reference sequence). The ends lost 0 bases at V and 4 bases at J; junction bases unmatched: 5. TCRdb fed the reads to CATT. The sample lists roughly 14,000 delta-chain clones; 7% to 8.5% were seen once. J is TRDJ1 and V is TRDV3, with 13 bases identical to TRDD3. Sequencing was performed on blood. This receptor was taken from a child who was a newborn, infant or young child, either healthy, febrile or measles-vaccinated (not recorded which). Here the CDR3 DNA reads TGTGCCTTTAGGGTTACTGGGGGATACGTCGATAAACTCATCTTT. It yields the protein CAFRVTGGYVDKLIF.